This T cell receptor beta chain emerged from a study of T cell responses to AZD1222 COVID-19 vaccine. This clone has just a few counts. With 5 bases removed from V and 0 bases from J, the gap between germline ends came to 8 bases. The CDR3 has 15 residues. Per germline, CDR1 LNHDA and CDR2 SQIVND (reference sequence). Using immunoSEQ multiplex PCR, the repertoire was profiled, and TCRdb retains in-frame clones only, with some absent. The table lists about 150,000 clones, 85% to 95% of them singletons. The sequences come from peripheral blood, collected on day 0 of AZD1222 vaccination. The chain is built from TRBV19 and TRBJ2-6; D is unclear. This receptor was taken from an adult in good health. The CDR3 spells CASSAHFSGANVLTF. The CDR3 DNA is TGTGCCAGTAGTGCCCATTTCTCTGGGGCCAACGTCCTGACTTTC.